These 28 T cell receptor beta chains came from one sample sequenced in a study of regulatory T cells in long-lasting Graves disease. Noted time point: newly diagnosed GD, antithyroid drugs for less than 3 months. Preparation of the TCR library used RNA extracted from PBMCs. Construction of the TCR beta libraries employed iRepertoire HTBI primers in conjunction with Arm-PCR of CDR3 regions. TCRdb analysed the multiplex PCR reads with MiXCR anew, one entry per CDR3 protein. The table lists 350,000 to 550,000 distinct CDR3 sequences, about a sixth of them singletons. The same data also went into a second study, on T cells in Graves' hyperthyroidism and ophthalmopathy.

The material was peripheral blood mononuclear cells (PBMCs), obtained at new diagnosis, from a patient treated with antithyroid drugs. These receptors all stem from a woman under 30 with Graves disease.

The chain recombines TRBV15 with TRBJ1-3, with 7 bases identical to TRBD1. Trimming cost V 1 base and J 0 bases; bases outside gene matches: 6. The CDR3 is 17 amino acids. Germline CDR1 is LNHNV and CDR2 is YYDKDF (reference sequence). The CDR3 nucleotides read TGTGCCACCAGCAGAGCCACAGGGGACCCCTCTGGAAACACCATATATTTT. This encodes CATSRATGDPSGNTIYF.

V usage is TRBV7-9 and J usage is TRBJ1-6, with D unclear. Trimming took 1 base from V and 8 from J, leaving 9 bases between them. The CDR3 extends over 14 amino acids. Germline V CDR1 and CDR2: SEHNR, FQNEAQ (reference sequence). In DNA, the CDR3 is TGTGCCAGCAGCTTAGTTGTACCCGATTCACCCCTCCACTTT. Its protein product is CASSLVVPDSPLHF.

The sample holds one count of this clonotype. The chain has TRBV28 and TRBJ2-2; 7 bases fit TRBD2. The trim removed 3 bases at V and 5 bases at J, leaving 9 bases unmatched. The CDR3 is 16 amino acids. Germline values: CDR1 MDHEN, CDR2 SYDVKM. This CDR3 is CASSFWAGVLTGELFF. Written as DNA, the CDR3 is TGTGCCAGCAGTTTTTGGGCGGGAGTTCTAACCGGGGAGCTGTTTTTT.

This clonotype has a count of ten or more. V is TRBV10-1 and J is TRBJ1-1; D possibly corresponds to TRBD1 (5 bases). With 4 bases removed from V and 2 bases from J, the gap between germline ends came to 11 bases. This CDR3 has 14 residues. Looked up from germline, CDR1 is WNHNN and CDR2 is SYGVQD (reference sequence). CDR3 region: CASSVAGTNTEAFF. The DNA of the CDR3 is TGCGCCAGCAGTGTAGCAGGGACCAACACTGAAGCTTTCTTT.

The sample holds a few counts of this clonotype. The rearrangement uses TRBV5-1 and TRBJ2-6, with 12 bases aligning to TRBD2. V gave up 4 bases and J gave up 6 bases; unmatched junction bases: 5. CDR3 length: 16 residues. Looked up from germline, CDR1 is SGHRS and CDR2 is YFSETQ. The CDR3 nucleotides read TGCGCCAGCAGCAAAGGACTAGCGGGATCGGCCAACGTCCTGACTTTC. As protein: CASSKGLAGSANVLTF.

This clonotype has just a few counts. The V and J genes are TRBV6-2 or TRBV6-3 and TRBJ2-1, with 7 bases matching TRBD2. CDR1 and CDR2 from the germline V gene are MNHEY and SVGEGT. The CDR3 has 14 residues. The J segment lost 4 bases and the V segment lost 5 bases, leaving 5 bases of the junction unmatched. CDR3 nucleotide sequence: TGTGCCAGCAGTGGGCGGGAGTCTTACAATGAGCAGTTCTTC. Protein sequence: CASSGRESYNEQFF.

This clonotype was seen only a few times. This chain joins TRBV7-8 and TRBJ2-1, with TRBD2 matching 10 bases. With 5 bases clipped from V and 8 bases from J, the junction kept 3 bases outside the gene matches. Looked up from germline, CDR1 is SGHVS and CDR2 is FQNEAQ. There are 13 residues in the CDR3. The CDR3 nucleotides read TGTGCCAGCAGCACCGGGACTAGCGATGAGCAGTTCTTC. Translation gives CASSTGTSDEQFF. Drawing the rest from reference TRBV7-8 and TRBJ2-1, the complete variable domain is GAGVSQSPRYKVAKRGQDVALRCDPISGHVSLFWYQQALGQGPEFLTYFQNEAQLDKSGLPSDRFFAERPEGSVSTLKIQRTQQEDSAVYLCASSTGTSDEQFFGPGTRLTVL.

The V call is TRBV10-1, the J call TRBJ1-1; D unresolved. Germline V gives CDR1 WNHNN, CDR2 SYGVQD (reference sequence). V lost 5 bases, J lost 6 bases, and 16 bases lay in between. The CDR3 sequence is 14 residues long. CDR3 amino acids: CASSPGSLVAEAFF. CDR3 sequence (DNA): TGCGCCAGCAGTCCGGGGTCCTTGGTGGCTGAAGCTTTCTTT.

At least ten counts were recorded for this clonotype. The gene calls are TRBV28 and TRBJ1-1, with no clear D. CDR3 size: 14 residues. V was trimmed by 6 bases and J by 0 bases, leaving 11 bases between them. Germline-derived CDR1 and CDR2 are MDHEN and SYDVKM. The CDR3, as DNA: TGTGCCAGCAGCTCTCCTCAAATGAACACTGAAGCTTTCTTT. Translating it yields CASSSPQMNTEAFF.

This clonotype has only a few counts. The chain couples TRBV5-6 to TRBJ2-3, with 10 bases that match TRBD1. Germline assignment: CDR1 SGHDT and CDR2 YYEEEE. This CDR3 is 15 amino acids long. J lost 2 bases, V lost 3 bases, and 3 bases had no gene match. The CDR3 DNA follows: TGTGCCAGCAGCTGGGGGACAGGGGTCACAGATACGCAGTATTTT. Its protein is CASSWGTGVTDTQYF. The variable domain in full, completed from reference TRBV5-6 and TRBJ2-3, reads DAGVTQSPTHLIKTRGQQVTLRCSPKSGHDTVSWYQQALGQGPQFIFQYYEEEERQRGNFPDRFSGHQFPNYSSELNVNALLLGDSALYLCASSWGTGVTDTQYFGPGTRLTVL.

The V and J genes are TRBV4-1 and TRBJ2-1; D not certain. Germline V CDR1 and CDR2: MGHRA, YSYEKL. V was trimmed by 4 bases and J by 9 bases, leaving 13 bases between them. The length of the CDR3 is 13 residues. In DNA form, the CDR3 reads TGCGCCAGCAGCCTGATACAACTAAGTGAGCAGTTCTTC. It specifies CASSLIQLSEQFF.

This clonotype showed up many times. V is TRBV18 and J is TRBJ1-1; D is unclear. With 3 bases removed from V and 6 bases from J, the gap between germline ends came to 11 bases. The CDR3 consists of 13 residues. Per germline, CDR1 KGHSH and CDR2 LQKENI. CDR3 loop: CASSPVVVAEAFF. The CDR3 DNA follows: TGTGCCAGCTCACCGGTGGTTGTGGCTGAAGCTTTCTTT.

This rearrangement joins TRBV12-3 or TRBV12-4 to TRBJ2-1, with D possibly TRBD1 on 7 matching bases. Trimming shortened V by 6 bases and J by 11 bases, and 17 bases separated the two germline ends. This CDR3 has 13 residues. The CDR3 nucleotides read TGTGCCAGCAGCGACAGGGTGGAGGGCCAGCAGTTCTTC. Its translation: CASSDRVEGQQFF.

Concerning this clonotype: One junction end does not reproduce the germline sequence, and a read error may be involved. The CDR3 nucleotides read TGTGCCAGCAGCAAAGAACGACAGGGGACTGAATTC. This translates into CASSKERQGTEF. V usage is TRBV28 and J usage is TRBJ2-1; 8 bases are a match to TRBD1. Per the germline V gene, CDR1 is MDHEN and CDR2 is SYDVKM. The CDR3 length is 12 residues.

About this clonotype itself: Here the CDR3 omits its conserved ending phenylalanine or tryptophan, so a read error is the likely source. The chain carries TRBV13 and TRBJ1-2; 10 nucleotides agree with TRBD1. The CDR3 contains 16 residues. The germline V gene has CDR1 PRHDT and CDR2 FYEKMQ (reference sequence). CDR3 region: CASSPTSGTGVYGYTS. CDR3 nucleotide sequence: TGCGCCAGCAGCCCGACCTCCGGGACAGGGGTCTATGGCTACACCTCC.

This clonotype occurred a few times. V gene TRBV29-1 combines with J gene TRBJ1-1, with TRBD1 as a possible D gene (6 bases). The ends were cut back, 4 bases at V and 5 bases at J, with 11 bases in the middle. The CDR3 is 12 amino acids. From germline, CDR1 is SQVTM and CDR2 ANQGSEA. The CDR3 protein is CSVGEGGTEAFF. DNA of the CDR3: TGCAGCGTTGGGGAAGGGGGGACTGAAGCTTTCTTT.

The rearrangement joins TRBV7-2 to TRBJ1-4; D call uncertain. V lost 0 bases, J lost 8 bases, and 13 bases lay in between. The CDR3 has 15 residues. Germline CDR1 and CDR2: SGHTA and FQGNSA. The DNA for the CDR3 is TGTGCCAGCAGCTTAGCAAGAGGCTTTCGGGAAAAACTGTTTTTT. It codes for CASSLARGFREKLFF.

The chain recombines TRBV15 with TRBJ1-5; D perhaps matches TRBD1 (6 bases). The CDR3 covers 17 residues. Germline CDR1 is LNHNV and CDR2 is YYDKDF (reference sequence). Trimming removed 3 bases at V and 3 bases at J, with 18 bases between. The CDR3 DNA is TGTGCCACCAGCAGTCCCAACAGGGATGGGATCAATCAGCCCCAGCATTTT. Translation: CATSSPNRDGINQPQHF.

This clonotype was found many times. The chain combines TRBV7-9 with TRBJ2-3, with TRBD2 matching 10 bases. The CDR3 spans 14 residues. The V segment lost 7 bases and the J segment 0 bases; nucleotides outside the gene matches: 1. The germline CDR1 and CDR2 sequences are SEHNR and FQNEAQ (reference sequence). The CDR3 region has the DNA TGTGCCAGCAAACTAGCGGGAAGCACAGATACGCAGTATTTT. It is translated as CASKLAGSTDTQYF.

This clonotype was counted a few times. The rearrangement uses TRBV5-6 and TRBJ1-1, with a possible D match to TRBD1 (6 bases). V was cut by 0 bases and J by 0 bases, with 18 bases left in between. CDR1 and CDR2 from the germline V gene are SGHDT and YYEEEE. This CDR3 is built from 18 residues. The CDR3 sequence: CASSLVVGRGYMNTEAFF. CDR3 nucleotides: TGTGCCAGCAGCTTGGTGGTAGGCAGGGGATACATGAACACTGAAGCTTTCTTT. The whole variable domain, filled in from reference TRBV5-6 and TRBJ1-1, reads DAGVTQSPTHLIKTRGQQVTLRCSPKSGHDTVSWYQQALGQGPQFIFQYYEEEERQRGNFPDRFSGHQFPNYSSELNVNALLLGDSALYLCASSLVVGRGYMNTEAFFGQGTRLTVV.

The genes are TRBV19 and TRBJ2-1; D is possibly TRBD1 or TRBD2 (5 bases each). The germline V gene has CDR1 LNHDA and CDR2 SQIVND (reference sequence). This CDR3 contains 16 residues. Trimming removed 0 bases at V and 0 bases at J, with 9 bases between. The CDR3 bases are TGTGCCAGTAGTATAGACCCAGGGAGCTCCTACAATGAGCAGTTCTTC. Translated, it gives CASSIDPGSSYNEQFF.

This clonotype was picked up many times. V usage is TRBV2 and J usage is TRBJ2-3; 12 bases map to TRBD2. The V gene's germline CDR1 is SNHLY and CDR2 FYNNEI. Germline trimming cut 0 bases from V and 8 bases from J; bases unmatched to any gene: 3. The CDR3 runs 15 residues. The DNA for the CDR3 is TGTGCCAGCAGTGAAGCACTAGCGGGAGGAGGTACGCAGTATTTT. Translation gives CASSEALAGGGTQYF.

The J gene is TRBJ2-7, the V gene TRBV7-9; D possibly uses TRBD1 or TRBD2 (5 bases each). There are 15 residues in the CDR3. Per germline, CDR1 SEHNR and CDR2 FQNEAQ (reference sequence). Trimming removed 5 bases from V and 3 bases from J, with 17 bases in between. The CDR3 region is CASSPGPGPLYEQYF. CDR3 DNA sequence: TGTGCCAGCAGCCCGGGGCCCGGGCCACTCTACGAGCAGTACTTC.

The chain carries TRBV18 and TRBJ1-1; 7 nucleotides agree with TRBD1. From germline, CDR1 is KGHSH and CDR2 LQKENI. The V and J ends lost 5 bases and 1 base, in that order; junction bases with no gene match: 4. This CDR3 comprises 14 residues. CDR3 bases: TGTGCCAGCTCAACACAGGGGTGGAACACTGAAGCTTTCTTT. Amino acids: CASSTQGWNTEAFF.

The rearrangement joins TRBV5-1 to TRBJ1-6; D call uncertain. Germline-derived CDR1 and CDR2 are SGHRS and YFSETQ. The CDR3 is made up of 12 amino acids. V was cut by 0 bases and J by 9 bases, with 4 bases left in between. This CDR3 reads CASSLEGSPLHF. The CDR3 DNA reads TGCGCCAGCAGCTTGGAGGGTTCACCCCTCCACTTT.

A single count supports this clonotype. The CDR3 nucleotides are TGTGCCAGCAGCGGGACTCTTCTTGATACGCAGTATTTT. It codes for CASSGTLLDTQYF. The J gene is TRBJ2-3, the V gene TRBV3-1; the D gene is possibly TRBD2 (6 bases). The CDR3 is 13 amino acids. CDR1 is LGHDT and CDR2 is YNNKEL in the germline V gene (reference sequence). V shed 5 bases and J shed 6 bases, with 12 bases lying between them.

This clonotype was detected many times. The chain recombines TRBV28 with TRBJ2-1, with TRBD1 identical over 10 bases. J gave up 6 bases and V 4 bases, and 12 bases lay outside the gene matches. CDR3 size: 17 residues. From germline, CDR1 is MDHEN and CDR2 SYDVKM. The CDR3 DNA reads TGTGCCAGCAGTTCGCATGCCGGGACAGGGGTCTCCAATGAGCAGTTCTTC. It is translated as CASSSHAGTGVSNEQFF.

This chain connects TRBV20-1 to TRBJ2-2; 14 bases agree with TRBD2. Trimming at V came to 6 bases and at J to 3 bases, leaving 6 bases not matched to a gene. The germline V gene encodes CDR1 DFQATT and CDR2 SNEGSKA (reference sequence). CDR3 length equals 16 residues. The CDR3 loop is CSATTSGRADTGELFF. The CDR3 DNA sequence: TGCAGTGCAACGACTAGCGGGAGGGCCGACACCGGGGAGCTGTTTTTT.